This T cell receptor beta chain appears in the sequencing data of a study of blood T cell repertoires in COVID-19 (TCRdb year 2020). At the level of the whole study: Samples covering the acute and convalescent phases of COVID-19 were provided by collaborators in the United States, Italy and Spain. Samples were obtained from the ongoing ImmuneRACE study (first 160 participants) and from 1,254 subjects provided by 6 global collaborators. Nearly every sample came with metadata listing a de-identified subject ID, COVID-19 status, age in years and sex. Where HLA class I and class II types were available, the types were taken from metadata supplied by the sample provider, not from assay-based typing. The repertoires were made available in a free public database intended to serve as a resource for research on the immune response to SARS-CoV-2. The prospective study material was composed of cDNA or gDNA derived from T cells, B-cell-depleted T cells, or PBMCs. Subjects who had been exposed to COVID-19, were actively infected with it, or had recovered from it provided the deeply sampled blood TCRbeta repertoires that made up the dataset.

For this chain, trimming is 1 base at the V end and 1 base at the J end, and the number of junction bases without a gene match is 9. CDR1 and CDR2 are drawn from the germline V gene: SGHVS, FQNEAQ. Taken from cysteine to phenylalanine, the CDR3 has 19 residues. CDR3 DNA only is kept here, 57 bases in frame from base 1. The immunoSEQ Assay, a bias-controlled multiplex PCR, was used to amplify TCRbeta CDR3 regions from genomic DNA. The published analysis was carried out like this. The number of nucleated cells in each sample was estimated from the amplification of reference gene primers within the assay. To quantify the absolute abundance of each unique TCRbeta CDR3 rearrangement, sequence reads were collapsed and filtered. Productive Simpson clonality was computed per sample as the square root of Simpson's diversity index over productive rearrangements. TCRdb took this table from immuneACCESS and kept in-frame rearrangements with V and J called. Such tables lack part of the clones; where checked against another copy, unresolved V genes explain under half of the gap, and the rest is unexplained. The V and J calls and clone size were taken over from that table, and D and trimming were inferred from the DNA. A total of about 270,000 clones appear in this sample, approximately 90% of them only once. The ten largest account for roughly 4% of the sample.

This clone came up once. The antigen this receptor binds is unknown. No base-level quality is on record; no much larger clone is a single base apart. The full study reports these points: Clinical and demographic metadata were provided uncurated, with the amount varying by source and participant.

Participants in the prospective study were enrolled through a virtual design, were aged about 18 to 90 years, and lived in under 25 United States geographic areas. In the prospective study, cohorts were assigned on the basis of participant-reported clinical history obtained from a screening survey and a study questionnaire. In the prospective study, whole blood, serum and a nasopharyngeal or oropharyngeal swab were collected from each participant by mobile phlebotomists. Prospective study participants could optionally give additional blood draws and questionnaires over a roughly two-month period. Before DNA extraction, blood samples from the prospective study were shipped at room temperature or frozen.

The chain couples TRBV7-8 to TRBJ2-3, with 12 central nucleotides matching TRBD2. Sequences were obtained from PBMCs or T cells enriched from blood (not recorded which). This TCR was sampled from a woman in her 30s with acute COVID-19. CDR3 region: CASSLGLAGDPRGTDTQYF. At the DNA level, the sequence is TGTGCCAGCAGCTTAGGACTAGCGGGAGACCCGAGGGGCACAGATACGCAGTATTTT.